This TCR beta chain is from a study of T cell responses to AZD1222 COVID-19 vaccine. General study results and limits: Repertoires were collected only later (after the peak T cell response had occurred). CD4 TCRs linked to vaccination spanned spike, dominating at 160-218 and 743-854.

Data came from immunoSEQ multiplex PCR; TCRdb stores just in-frame clones and leaves some out. In the table there are approximately 160,000 clones, about 92% of which are singletons. In the case of this clone: Its antigen is not identified.

Per germline, CDR1 SGHAT and CDR2 FQNNGV. CDR3 length: 15 residues. Trimming took 3 bases from V and 1 from J, leaving 12 bases between them. The starting material was peripheral blood, obtained on day 0 of AZD1222 vaccination. The receptor was isolated from an adult in good health. This chain connects TRBV11-2 to TRBJ2-5, with a tentative D call TRBD2 (7 bases). The CDR3 is CASSFGGAAQETQYF. CDR3 nucleotides: TGTGCCAGCAGCTTTGGGGGGGCAGCCCAAGAGACCCAGTACTTC.